This paragraph covers one TCR beta chain sequence. At one end the junction does not follow the germline gene, possibly because of a read error. This specimen belongs to a study of blood T cell repertoires in COVID-19. Whole-study context: The United States, Italy and Spain supplied acute and convalescent COVID-19 samples. T cells, B-cell-depleted T cells, or PBMCs provided the cDNA or gDNA that served as material.

Per the original methods: It was from reference gene primer amplification that nucleated cell counts were estimated. Method: immunoSEQ multiplex PCR; TCRdb's copy keeps in-frame clones and lacks some. That table supplies the V and J calls and clone size; D and trimming were determined from the DNA. The profile covers 50,000 to 65,000 clones, with roughly 84% appearing a single time and about 16% taken by the ten largest. Germline V gene data show CDR1 as MNHEY and CDR2 as SVGAGI. This CDR3 has 15 amino acids. Patients in Seattle were enrolled during active infection, then followed longitudinally. Sequenced material: peripheral blood. This clonotype was sampled from a man in his 60s with COVID-19, enrolled during active disease. V usage is TRBV6-5 and J usage is TRBJ1-2, with a tentative D call TRBD1 (6 bases). The CDR3 protein is CASSFTENQRGTTTF. CDR3 DNA sequence: TGTGCCAGCAGTTTTACGGAAAATCAGAGGGGGACTACGACGTTC.